What follows are 18 T cell receptor beta chains derived from one specimen sequenced in a study of T cells after yellow fever vaccination. In TCRdb, the 5' RACE reads were re-called with MiXCR into one record per CDR3 protein. The data contain roughly 120,000 distinct CDR3 sequences, 6% to 8% of them singletons. Sequencing was performed on CD4+ T cells sorted from PBMCs, taken 10 to 11 days after the first yellow fever vaccination. The receptors were gathered from a man aged 18-30 years who received the YFV17D yellow fever vaccine.

In this sample, this clonotype turned up many times. The V and J genes are TRBV20-1 and TRBJ2-1; D gene uncertain. The V and J ends lost 1 base and 4 bases respectively, with 17 bases between them. Germline CDR1 is DFQATT and CDR2 is SNEGSKA (reference sequence). The CDR3 is made up of 16 amino acids. The CDR3: CSARVPGIQTYNEQFF. Written as DNA, the CDR3 is TGCAGTGCTAGAGTTCCTGGGATCCAGACTTACAATGAGCAGTTCTTC.

DNA of the CDR3: TGTGCCAGCAGGGATGACAGGGTCCGTCCCTATGGCTACACCTTC. Protein: CASRDDRVRPYGYTF. The V call is TRBV12-3 or TRBV12-4, the J call TRBJ1-2, with TRBD1 matching 7 bases. CDR3 length: 15 residues. With 6 bases clipped from V and 4 bases from J, the junction kept 11 bases outside the gene matches.

This clonotype was counted at least ten times. This chain links TRBV25-1 with TRBJ1-1; D possibly corresponds to TRBD1 (5 bases). The CDR3 is 14 residues long. Germline loops: CDR1 MGHDK, CDR2 SYGVNS. The V gene lost 8 bases and the J gene lost 7 bases, with 20 bases spanning the gap. The CDR3 sequence is CASRAPGREGEAFF. The CDR3 DNA follows: TGTGCCAGCCGTGCCCCAGGCAGGGAGGGTGAAGCTTTCTTT.

The rearrangement joins TRBV7-2 to TRBJ2-6; D is possibly TRBD2 (6 bases). The CDR3 is 17 amino acids. Germline V gene lookup returns CDR1 SGHTA and CDR2 FQGNSA. With 6 bases removed from V and 0 bases from J, the gap between germline ends came to 15 bases. The CDR3 here is CASSSRELRSGANVLTF. The CDR3, as DNA: TGTGCCAGCAGTTCCCGGGAGCTTCGCTCTGGGGCCAACGTCCTGACTTTC. The variable domain in full, completed from reference TRBV7-2 and TRBJ2-6, reads GAGVSQSPSNKVTEKGKDVELRCDPISGHTALYWYRQSLGQGLEFLIYFQGNSAPDKSGLPSDRFSAERTGGSVSTLTIQRTQQEDSAVYLCASSSRELRSGANVLTFGAGSRLTVL.

Many counts were recorded for this clonotype. The chain joins TRBV6-5 to TRBJ1-6; D gene unclear. The CDR3 has 13 amino acids. Germline CDR1 is MNHEY and CDR2 is SVGAGI. The V end lost 1 base, the J end lost 8 bases, and 6 bases lay between the germline ends. CDR3 in DNA: TGTGCCAGCAGTTACTTCGCGTATTCACCCCTCCACTTT. This sequence encodes CASSYFAYSPLHF.

At least ten counts were recorded for this clonotype. This chain connects TRBV12-3 or TRBV12-4 to TRBJ2-2; D remains ambiguous. The CDR3 is 13 amino acids. The V and J ends lost 7 bases and 7 bases respectively, with 13 bases between them. CDR3 amino acids: CASIWRLGGELFF. The CDR3 nucleotides read TGTGCCAGCATCTGGCGGTTGGGCGGGGAGCTGTTTTTT.

This clonotype was observed at least ten times. CDR3 region: CASSLKQGGSTNEKLFF. CDR3 nucleotide sequence: TGTGCCAGCAGTTTAAAACAGGGGGGAAGTACTAATGAAAAACTGTTTTTT. This rearrangement joins TRBV27 to TRBJ1-4, with 8 bases identical to TRBD1. This CDR3 comprises 17 residues. Germline V CDR1 and CDR2: MNHEY, SMNVEV (reference sequence). The V and J ends lost 2 bases and 2 bases, in that order; junction bases with no gene match: 7.

Judged by abundance, this clonotype is medium-sized. The V gene is TRBV5-1, the J gene TRBJ1-4; D gene ambiguous. This CDR3 spans 18 amino acids. With 5 bases removed from V and 0 bases from J, the gap between germline ends came to 20 bases. Germline V gene lookup returns CDR1 SGHRS and CDR2 YFSETQ. The CDR3 DNA reads as TGCGCCAGCAGTGATGCTCTGCGAACTATTGCAACTAATGAAAAACTGTTTTTT. It encodes CASSDALRTIATNEKLFF. Full variable domain (outside the CDR3, taken from reference TRBV5-1 and TRBJ1-4): KAGVTQTPRYLIKTRGQQVTLSCSPISGHRSVSWYQQTPGQGLQFLFEYFSETQRNKGNFPGRFSGRQFSNSRSEMNVSTLELGDSALYLCASSDALRTIATNEKLFFGSGTQLSVL.

This clonotype was detected ten times or more. V is TRBV7-2 and J is TRBJ1-2; D possibly corresponds to TRBD1 (5 bases). Germline CDR1 reads SGHTA; CDR2 reads FQGNSA. CDR3 length: 14 residues. V lost 2 bases and J 4 bases, leaving 11 bases between the germline ends. CDR3 residues: CASSLYDSSYGYTF. In DNA, the CDR3 is TGTGCCAGCAGCTTATACGACAGCAGCTATGGCTACACCTTC.

The CDR3 loop is CASSLVSSGNTIYF. CDR3 bases: TGTGCCAGCAGCTTAGTCAGCTCTGGAAACACCATATATTTT. The chain uses TRBV7-2 and TRBJ1-3; unclear D gene. V was pared by 1 base and J by 0 bases, with 4 bases between. The CDR3 is made up of 14 amino acids. Germline V gene data show CDR1 as SGHTA and CDR2 as FQGNSA.

This clonotype was counted at least ten times. The V gene is TRBV12-3 or TRBV12-4, the J gene TRBJ1-1; possibly TRBD1 for D (6 bases). The CDR3 extends over 14 amino acids. Trimming removed 6 bases at V and 1 base at J, with 12 bases between. CDR3 sequence reads: CASSRQGQNTEAFF. The CDR3, as DNA: TGTGCCAGCAGCAGGCAGGGGCAGAACACTGAAGCTTTCTTT.

This clonotype came up many times. This rearrangement joins TRBV5-1 to TRBJ1-2; weak D call: TRBD1 (6 bases). The CDR3 totals 16 residues. Looked up from germline, CDR1 is SGHRS and CDR2 is YFSETQ. Trimming stripped 4 bases from V and 0 bases from J, with 16 bases between. Here the CDR3 DNA reads TGCGCCAGCAGCCGAGACCCGGACAGCCCTAACTATGGCTACACCTTC. As protein: CASSRDPDSPNYGYTF.

This clonotype has a count of ten or more. This sequence joins TRBV7-9 and TRBJ1-4; D possibly corresponds to TRBD1 (5 bases). The V gene's germline CDR1 is SEHNR and CDR2 FQNEAQ (reference sequence). Trimming took off 3 bases at V and 6 bases at J, with 14 bases between the two ends. The CDR3 has 15 amino acids. In DNA, the CDR3 is TGTGCCAGCAGCTTCGCCGGGGGATTTTATGAAAAACTGTTTTTT. As protein: CASSFAGGFYEKLFF.

The chain joins TRBV5-4 to TRBJ1-1; possibly TRBD1 for D (5 bases). Germline CDR1 SGHNT, CDR2 YYREEE (reference sequence). CDR3 length: 12 residues. V was shortened by 4 bases and J by 10 bases, with 14 bases between the two germline ends. The CDR3 nucleotides read TGTGCCAGCAGCGACCGGGGGGAGATAGCTTTCTTT. It encodes CASSDRGEIAFF.

This chain joins TRBV15 and TRBJ2-7, with 8 bases lining up with TRBD1. The CDR3 length is 15 residues. The V gene's germline CDR1 is LNHNV and CDR2 YYDKDF (reference sequence). The V gene end was trimmed by 0 bases and the J gene end by 12 bases; junction bases not matched to a gene: 13. CDR3 sequence reads: CATSRDLAGGTHWYF. CDR3 sequence (DNA): TGTGCCACCAGCAGAGATCTGGCAGGGGGCACACATTGGTACTTC.

The chain joins TRBV6-1 to TRBJ1-4; D remains ambiguous. Trimming cost V 8 bases and J 0 bases, with 13 bases left between them. Germline V gene sequence: CDR1 MNHNS, CDR2 SASEGT. The CDR3 is 15 residues long. DNA for the CDR3: TGTGCCAGCGGATTCTCCGGGTCAACTAATGAAAAACTGTTTTTT. Amino acid sequence: CASGFSGSTNEKLFF.

This clonotype appeared a single time. V and J are TRBV5-6 and TRBJ2-5; no clear D gene. Germline values: CDR1 SGHDT, CDR2 YYEEEE. This CDR3 has 12 amino acids. V lost 9 bases and J lost 2, with 11 bases in between. The CDR3 is CAMGLGQETQYF. In DNA, the CDR3 is TGTGCCATGGGCTTGGGGCAAGAGACCCAGTACTTC. The whole variable domain, remainder taken from reference TRBV5-6 and TRBJ2-5, is DAGVTQSPTHLIKTRGQQVTLRCSPKSGHDTVSWYQQALGQGPQFIFQYYEEEERQRGNFPDRFSGHQFPNYSSELNVNALLLGDSALYLCAMGLGQETQYFGPGTRLLVL.

This clonotype was seen ten or more times. The gene calls are TRBV7-2 and TRBJ2-3; D may be TRBD2 (6 bases). Germline CDR1 and CDR2: SGHTA and FQGNSA. The CDR3 is made up of 16 amino acids. Deletions cut 6 bases from V and 2 bases from J, with 18 bases between. CDR3 sequence: CASRKEGLASTDTQYF. CDR3 DNA sequence: TGTGCCAGCAGGAAAGAGGGTCTAGCGTCCACAGATACGCAGTATTTT.